This T cell receptor beta chain is from a study of regulatory T cells in long-lasting Graves disease. Whole-study results and caveats: A greater number of public clonotypes (over 2,500) was shared by persistent patients than by new patients (just over 950). No thyroid tissue was studied; the work used peripheral blood only.

Time point given: newly diagnosed GD, antithyroid drugs for less than 3 months. Making the TCR library involved RNA that had been extracted from PBMCs. This clonotype was recorded many times. Its specificity is unknown. For TCR beta, libraries came from iRepertoire HTBI primers and Arm-PCR of CDR3 regions. TCRdb used MiXCR to reprocess the multiplex PCR reads, holding one entry per CDR3 protein. Of 500,000 or so distinct CDR3 sequences listed, about 15% are singletons. The junction had 4 bases not matched to a gene; V was cut back by 3 bases and J by 3 bases. The germline V gene has CDR1 SGHRS and CDR2 YFSETQ. This CDR3 is 15 amino acids long. The data were also submitted as part of a second study, on T cells in Graves' hyperthyroidism and ophthalmopathy. That source notes: A model using 13 V-J features told ophthalmopathy apart from stable hyperthyroidism.

The chain has TRBV5-1 and TRBJ2-3; 10 positions match TRBD1. The sample was peripheral blood mononuclear cells (PBMCs), taken at new diagnosis, from a patient treated with antithyroid drugs. This receptor was obtained from a middle-aged woman with Graves disease. The chain's CDR3 is CASSWTGGPTDTQYF. In nucleotides, the CDR3 is TGCGCCAGCAGCTGGACAGGGGGTCCAACAGATACGCAGTATTTT.